These 9 T cell receptor beta chains were sequenced from one sample in a study of cytomegalovirus exposure and HLA in healthy donors. Using immunoSEQ multiplex PCR, the repertoire was profiled, and TCRdb retains in-frame clones only, with some absent. Of approximately 110,000 clones listed, roughly nine tenths are singletons. The sample taken for sequencing was PBMCs. These receptors all stem from a woman between 18 and 29 years old in good health and CMV-seropositive.

J is TRBJ2-5 and V is TRBV9; 9 bases match TRBD2. The germline gives CDR1 SGDLS, CDR2 YYNGEE. The CDR3 has 16 amino acids. V shed 4 bases, J shed 5 bases, and the junction held 12 bases outside the gene matches. Here the CDR3 DNA reads TGTGCCAGCAGCCCAGGTGGGGCGGGGGGGCCGGAGACCCAGTACTTC. Its protein is CASSPGGAGGPETQYF.

V and J are TRBV28 and TRBJ1-3, with TRBD1 identical over 12 bases. The CDR3 consists of 17 residues. With V trimmed by 5 bases and J by 3 bases, 8 bases remained unmatched. CDR1 MDHEN and CDR2 SYDVKM come from the germline V gene. The CDR3 DNA reads TGTGCCAGCAGTGGGACAGGGGGCTACTTGGGTGGAAACACCATATATTTT. Translated: CASSGTGGYLGGNTIYF.

J is TRBJ2-7 and V is TRBV28; TRBD2 might be the D (5 bases). V was cut by 5 bases and J by 6 bases, with 20 bases left in between. Germline V lookup: CDR1 MDHEN, CDR2 SYDVKM. This CDR3 has 15 residues. The DNA for the CDR3 is TGTGCCAGCAGTCCCTCCTCTTGGGCCGAGGGCGAGCAGTACTTC. The encoded protein is CASSPSSWAEGEQYF.

V and J are TRBV28 and TRBJ1-2; D ambiguous. This CDR3 contains 11 residues. Germline CDR1 reads MDHEN; CDR2 reads SYDVKM. V shed 5 bases and J shed 8 bases, with 9 bases lying between them. The CDR3 region is CASSARIGYTF. The CDR3 bases are TGTGCCAGCAGTGCTAGGATCGGCTACACCTTC.

This chain connects TRBV7-2 to TRBJ2-1; 8 bases agree with TRBD2. Germline assignment: CDR1 SGHTA and CDR2 FQGNSA. This CDR3 contains 14 residues. CDR3 region: CASSRAGDYNEQFF. The CDR3, as DNA: TGTGCGAGCTCGAGAGCGGGAGACTACAATGAGCAGTTCTTC.

The rearrangement uses TRBV19 and TRBJ1-2, with 7 bases lining up with TRBD1. The CDR3 extends over 12 amino acids. Germline V gene lookup returns CDR1 LNHDA and CDR2 SQIVND (reference sequence). J was trimmed by 4 bases and V by 10 bases; bases with no gene match: 6. Here the CDR3 reads CAIYQGVYGYTF. The CDR3 bases are TGTGCCATTTATCAGGGGGTCTATGGCTACACCTTC.

The chain uses TRBV9 and TRBJ2-2; D might be TRBD2 (5 bases). V lost 3 bases, J lost 0 bases, and 6 bases lay in between. The CDR3 runs 14 residues. Germline V CDR1 and CDR2: SGDLS, YYNGEE. CDR3 residues: CASSERANTGELFF. CDR3 bases: TGTGCCAGCAGCGAGAGGGCGAACACCGGGGAGCTGTTTTTT. Complete variable domain (other parts from reference TRBV9 and TRBJ2-2): DSGVTQTPKHLITATGQRVTLRCSPRSGDLSVYWYQQSLDQGLQFLIQYYNGEERAKGNILERFSAQQFPDLHSELNLSSLELGDSALYFCASSERANTGELFFGEGSRLTVL.

The chain joins TRBV9 to TRBJ2-5; D remains unclear. The CDR3 is made up of 12 amino acids. Germline assignment: CDR1 SGDLS and CDR2 YYNGEE. Trimming took 2 bases from V and 4 from J, leaving 6 bases between them. The CDR3 nucleotides read TGTGCCAGCAGCGTCGGTCGAGAGACCCAGTACTTC. Translated, it gives CASSVGRETQYF.

The chain uses TRBV27 and TRBJ2-7; 7 bases line up with TRBD2. The CDR3 is 14 amino acids. CDR1 and CDR2 (germline): MNHEY, SMNVEV (reference sequence). V was clipped by 6 bases and J by 3 bases; unmatched bases: 8. CDR3 amino acids: CASSHGTGGYEQYF. The CDR3 region has the DNA TGTGCCAGCAGCCATGGGACGGGGGGCTACGAGCAGTACTTC.